These T cell receptor beta chains were read from a single sample in a study of blood T cell repertoires in COVID-19. The data were produced by immunoSEQ multiplex PCR, yet TCRdb's version contains in-frame clones alone and is incomplete. The table lists 450,000 to 500,000 clones, over 75% of them singletons. Sequencing input: peripheral blood. All receptors come from a human donor in a cohort sampled during active COVID-19. The CDR3 runs from the conserved cysteine through the conserved F or W. Fields, in order: clone size, V gene, CDR3 length, D gene, J gene, CDR3 DNA, CDR3 protein. A D gene is named only where the DNA matches it firmly. Only some rows state a clone size, as once, few, many or a class for expanded clones.

>once|TRBV5-5|15|NA|TRBJ2-2
TGTGCCAGCAGCTTGATAGGACAGTACACCGGGGAGCTGTTTTTT
CASSLIGQYTGELFF
>NA|TRBV5-4|16|TRBD1|TRBJ1-1
TGTGCCAGCAGCGCCAGACAGGGGGCTATTAACACTGAAGCTTTCTTT
CASSARQGAINTEAFF
>NA|TRBV6-5|15|NA|TRBJ1-4
TGTGCCAGCAGTTACTCGCACAGGGTCGGTGAAAAACTGTTTTTT
CASSYSHRVGEKLFF
>few|TRBV15|13|NA|TRBJ1-1
TGTGCCACCAGCAGAAGCATGAACACTGAAGCTTTCTTT
CATSRSMNTEAFF
>NA|TRBV6-2/TRBV6-3|16|TRBD2|TRBJ2-5
TGTGCCAGCAGTTTCTCGGGACTAGCGGACCAAGAGACCCAGTACTTC
CASSFSGLADQETQYF
>NA|TRBV29-1|13|NA|TRBJ1-4
TGCAGCGTTGGGGTAGGGGAGGGGGAAAAACTGTTTTTT
CSVGVGEGEKLFF
>NA|TRBV29-1|14|TRBD1|TRBJ1-1
TGCAGCGTTGAGCTAACAGGGGTGGGCACTGAAGCTTTCTTT
CSVELTGVGTEAFF
>NA|TRBV19|15|NA|TRBJ1-1
TGTGCCAGTAGTATAGAAGGGGAAGAGAACACTGAAGCTTTCTTT
CASSIEGEENTEAFF
>NA|TRBV12-3/TRBV12-4|13|NA|TRBJ2-3
TGTGCCAGCAGTCTGCCCGGGAGCGATACGCAGTATTTT
CASSLPGSDTQYF
>NA|TRBV4-3|15|TRBD1|TRBJ2-3
TGCGCCAGCAGCCAAGAAGGGACAGTCACAGATACGCAGTATTTT
CASSQEGTVTDTQYF
>NA|TRBV6-1|13|NA|TRBJ2-1
TGTGCCTGCCACGGAGGGATTAACAATGAGCAGTTCTTC
CACHGGINNEQFF
>few|TRBV21-1|17|NA|TRBJ1-5
TGTGCCAGCAGCAAAGGGGGGGGTCGGATACGGAATCAGCCCCAGCATTTT
CASSKGGGRIRNQPQHF
>few|TRBV5-1|14|NA|TRBJ1-1
TGCGCCAGCAGCCAAACCCAAATAGACAGAGAAGCTTTCTTT
CASSQTQIDREAFF
>once|TRBV30|16|NA|TRBJ1-3
TGTGCCTGGAGTGTACTGAGAACTCTCTCTGGAAACACCATATATTTT
CAWSVLRTLSGNTIYF
>NA|TRBV6-5|15|NA|TRBJ2-2
TGTGCCAGCAGACTTGGAGGGGCGAACACCGGGGAGCTGTTTTTT
CASRLGGANTGELFF
>NA|TRBV21-1|16|NA|TRBJ2-7
TGTGCCAGCAATCACCAGCGACAGGGGAATGACTACGAGCAGTACTTC
CASNHQRQGNDYEQYF
>NA|TRBV3-1/TRBV3-2|15|TRBD1|TRBJ1-5
TGTGCCAGCAGCCGCCAGGGACAGGGAAACCAGCCCCAGCATTTT
CASSRQGQGNQPQHF
>once|TRBV2|17|TRBD2|TRBJ2-3
TGTGCCAGCAGTTTGGGGTCCGGGACTAGTAAGACAGATACGCAGTATTTT
CASSLGSGTSKTDTQYF
>NA|TRBV7-2|15|NA|TRBJ1-1
TGTGCCAGCAGCAGGGGGGGACTTACCCTCGGCGATGCTTTCTTT
CASSRGGLTLGDAFF
>NA|TRBV19|17|TRBD1|TRBJ2-6
TGTGCCAGTAGTACGACAGGGGGTAACTCTGGGGCCAACGTCCTGACTTTC
CASSTTGGNSGANVLTF
>NA|TRBV30|13|NA|TRBJ1-3
TGTGCCTGGAGTGTGGGGCCTGAGCAGACCATATATTTT
CAWSVGPEQTIYF
>NA|TRBV19|13|NA|TRBJ2-1
TGTGCCGGGGGCCACAGGGATGGATCTGAGCAGTTCTTC
CAGGHRDGSEQFF
>many|TRBV11-2|15|NA|TRBJ2-2
TGTGCCAGCAGCTTCGGCAGGGGGGACACCGGGGAGCTGTTTTTT
CASSFGRGDTGELFF
>NA|TRBV4-3|13|TRBD1|TRBJ2-6
TGCGCCAGCAGTTACGACAGGGCCGACGTCCTGACTTTC
CASSYDRADVLTF
>NA|TRBV11-3|14|NA|TRBJ2-7
TGTGCCAGCAGCCCAACGGGAATCTCCTACGAGCAGTACTTC
CASSPTGISYEQYF
>once|TRBV27|14|NA|TRBJ2-2
TGTGTCTGTCGCGGGATGGCGCTGCACGGGGAGCTGTTTTTT
CVCRGMALHGELFF
>NA|TRBV6-6|15|TRBD1|TRBJ1-5
TGTGCCAGCAGCCGGGGGACAGGGGGTGAGCAGCCCCAGCATTTT
CASSRGTGGEQPQHF
>NA|TRBV4-1|15|TRBD1|TRBJ1-1
TGCGCCAGCAGCCAAGATGCCCGCGGGACAGGTGAAGCTTTCTTT
CASSQDARGTGEAFF
>NA|TRBV2|13|NA|TRBJ1-2
TGTGCCAGCAGTTTGCGACAGTTCTATGGCTACACCTTC
CASSLRQFYGYTF
>NA|TRBV24-1|16|TRBD1|TRBJ1-2
TGTGCCACCAGTGATTTCTCCGGGACAGGTACCCTTGGCTACACCTTC
CATSDFSGTGTLGYTF
>NA|TRBV28|15|TRBD2|TRBJ2-7
TGTGCCAGCAGCTCAAAGCGGGGGGCCTCCTACGAGCAGTACTTC
CASSSKRGASYEQYF
>NA|TRBV2|13|NA|TRBJ1-1
TGTGCCAGCGGGAGGGTCTTGAACACTGAAGCTTTCTTT
CASGRVLNTEAFF
>NA|TRBV6-2/TRBV6-3|15|NA|TRBJ1-4
TGTGCCAGCAGTGCCGAGGGAGGCGGAGGCGGAAAACTGTTTTTT
CASSAEGGGGGKLFF
>NA|TRBV6-5|14|TRBD2|TRBJ2-7
TGTGCCAGCAGGGTTAGCGGGGGCACCTACGAGCAGTACTTC
CASRVSGGTYEQYF
>NA|TRBV6-2/TRBV6-3|17|TRBD1|TRBJ2-1
TGTGCCAGCAGTCAACCGGGACAGGGCCTTTCCTACAATGAGCAGTTCTTC
CASSQPGQGLSYNEQFF
>once|TRBV19|17|TRBD2|TRBJ2-1
TGTGCCAGTAGTACCCTGACTAGCGGGAGGGGCTACAATGAGCAGTTCTTC
CASSTLTSGRGYNEQFF
>once|TRBV10-1|15|TRBD2|TRBJ2-1
TGCGCCAGCAGTGCCGCTGGCGGGAGGGACAATGAGCAGTTCTTC
CASSAAGGRDNEQFF
>once|TRBV30|15|TRBD1|TRBJ1-2
TGTGCCTGGAGTCCAACAGGACAGGGACCCGTTGGCTACACCTTC
CAWSPTGQGPVGYTF
>NA|TRBV21-1|17|NA|TRBJ2-5
TGTGCCAGCAGCCTCCTCGGGGGCCAACAGCGGGGAGAGACCCAGTACTTC
CASSLLGGQQRGETQYF
>NA|TRBV11-2|14|TRBD1|TRBJ2-1
TGTGCCAGCAGCTTACAGGGGGTCAACAATGAGCAGTTCTTC
CASSLQGVNNEQFF
>NA|TRBV5-4|14|NA|TRBJ1-1
TGTGCCAGCAGCTCGCTCCAGGGGAACACTGAAGCTTTCTTT
CASSSLQGNTEAFF
>NA|TRBV9|13|NA|TRBJ1-2
TGTGCCAGCAGCGTAGAACAGAACTATGGCTACACCTTC
CASSVEQNYGYTF
>NA|TRBV15|17|TRBD1|TRBJ1-5
TGTGCCACCAGAGATACAGGGGGTTGGGCGAGCAATCAGCCCCAGCATTTT
CATRDTGGWASNQPQHF
>NA|TRBV19|15|TRBD2|TRBJ2-1
TGTGCCAGTAGTCAGGCGGGAGGCGTCTACAATGAGCAGTTCTTC
CASSQAGGVYNEQFF
>NA|TRBV29-1|13|TRBD2|TRBJ2-7
TGCAGCGTTGATCAGGGAGGGGTCAGCGAGCAGTACTTC
CSVDQGGVSEQYF
>NA|TRBV7-9|16|NA|TRBJ1-5
TGTGCCAGCAGCTTAGGGTACGACAGGCAGAATCAGCCCCAGCATTTT
CASSLGYDRQNQPQHF
>once|TRBV5-1|15|NA|TRBJ2-1
TGCGCCAGCAGGCCCGGGGGCGGGAGCCATAATGAGCAGTTCTTC
CASRPGGGSHNEQFF
>NA|TRBV3-1/TRBV3-2|17|TRBD2|TRBJ2-2
TGTGCCAGCAGCCGGCTAGCGGGAGGGCCGGACACCGGGGAGCTGTTTTTT
CASSRLAGGPDTGELFF
>NA|TRBV12-5|15|NA|TRBJ1-1
TGTGCTAGTGGTTTGGACCGACAGGCGAACACTGAAGCTTTCTTT
CASGLDRQANTEAFF
>NA|TRBV5-1|15|NA|TRBJ2-7
TGCGCCAGCAGCTTGGAGGCGGCGGTTCCCTACGAGCAGTACTTC
CASSLEAAVPYEQYF
>NA|TRBV29-1|15|TRBD2|TRBJ2-2
TGCAGCGTGGGGGGAGCGGGAGGGCAAACCGGGGAGCTGTTTTTT
CSVGGAGGQTGELFF
>NA|TRBV29-1|13|NA|TRBJ1-1
TGCAGCGTTGAGATCGCACAGAACACTGAAGCTTTCTTT
CSVEIAQNTEAFF
>NA|TRBV18|17|TRBD1|TRBJ1-5
TGTGCCAGCTCACCCAGAGAAGACAGGGGGCGGAATCAGCCCCAGCATTTT
CASSPREDRGRNQPQHF
>NA|TRBV2|13|NA|TRBJ1-3
TGTGCCAGCATCGAGGTGTCTGGAAACACCATATATTTT
CASIEVSGNTIYF
>NA|TRBV27|16|NA|TRBJ2-3
TGTGCCAGCAGTTTATCCGCGGACACTAGCACAGATACGCAGTATTTT
CASSLSADTSTDTQYF
>NA|TRBV28|15|TRBD1|TRBJ2-7
TGTGCCAGCAGTGGTCCGGGACAGGGGGCATGGGAGCAGTACTTC
CASSGPGQGAWEQYF
>NA|TRBV6-4|15|NA|TRBJ2-1
TGTGCCAGCAGTGTCGACTTAGGCTCCTACAATGAGCAGTTCTTC
CASSVDLGSYNEQFF
>NA|TRBV28|14|NA|TRBJ2-3
TGTGCCAGCAGCCCCCCACGGTCCACAGATACGCAGTATTTT
CASSPPRSTDTQYF
>NA|TRBV9|16|NA|TRBJ1-1
TGTGCCAGCAGCCCGCCAACCAGGACAACGAACACTGAAGCTTTCTTT
CASSPPTRTTNTEAFF
>NA|TRBV28|16|TRBD2|TRBJ2-7
TGTGCCAGCAGTACTAGCGGGAGGGCCTTAGCGAGCGAGCAGTACTTC
CASSTSGRALASEQYF